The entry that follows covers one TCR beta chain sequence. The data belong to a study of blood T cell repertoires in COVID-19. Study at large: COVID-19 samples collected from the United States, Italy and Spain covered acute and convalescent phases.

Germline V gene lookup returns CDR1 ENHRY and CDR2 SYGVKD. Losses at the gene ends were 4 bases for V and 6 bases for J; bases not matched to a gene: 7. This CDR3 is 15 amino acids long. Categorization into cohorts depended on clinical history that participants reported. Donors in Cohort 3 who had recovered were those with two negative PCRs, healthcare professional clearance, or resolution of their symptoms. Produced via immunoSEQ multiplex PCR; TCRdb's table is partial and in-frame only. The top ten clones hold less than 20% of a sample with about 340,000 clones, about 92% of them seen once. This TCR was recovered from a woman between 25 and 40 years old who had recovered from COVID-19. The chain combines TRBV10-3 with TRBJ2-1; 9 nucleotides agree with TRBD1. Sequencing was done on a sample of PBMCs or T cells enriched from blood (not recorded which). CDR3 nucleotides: TGTGCCATCAGTGCAGGGGGACAGGGCATCAATGAGCAGTTCTTC. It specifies CAISAGGQGINEQFF.